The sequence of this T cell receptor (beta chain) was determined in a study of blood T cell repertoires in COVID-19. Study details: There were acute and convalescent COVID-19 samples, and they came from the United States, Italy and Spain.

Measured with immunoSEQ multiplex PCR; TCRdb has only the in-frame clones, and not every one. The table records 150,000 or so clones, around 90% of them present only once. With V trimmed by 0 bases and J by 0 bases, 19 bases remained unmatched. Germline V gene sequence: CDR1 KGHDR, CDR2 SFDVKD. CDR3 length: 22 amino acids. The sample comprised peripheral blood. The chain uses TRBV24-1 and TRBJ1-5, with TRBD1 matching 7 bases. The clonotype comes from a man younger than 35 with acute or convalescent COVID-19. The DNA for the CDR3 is TGTGCCACCAGTGATTTGCCCCCGCCCATTCGGACAGGCAAATATAGCAATCAGCCCCAGCATTTT. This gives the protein CATSDLPPPIRTGKYSNQPQHF.